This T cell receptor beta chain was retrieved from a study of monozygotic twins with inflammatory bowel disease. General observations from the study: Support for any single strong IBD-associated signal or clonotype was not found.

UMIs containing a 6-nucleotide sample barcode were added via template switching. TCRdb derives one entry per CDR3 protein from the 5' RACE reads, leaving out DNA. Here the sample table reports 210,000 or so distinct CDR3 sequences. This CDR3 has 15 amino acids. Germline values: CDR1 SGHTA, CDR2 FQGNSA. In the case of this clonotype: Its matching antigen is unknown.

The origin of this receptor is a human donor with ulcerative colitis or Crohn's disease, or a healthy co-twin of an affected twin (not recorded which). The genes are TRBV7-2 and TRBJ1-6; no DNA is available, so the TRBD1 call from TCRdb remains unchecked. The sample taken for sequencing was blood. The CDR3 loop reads CASSLVPVPNSPLHF.